This T cell receptor (beta chain) was identified during a study of blood T cell repertoires in COVID-19. Using immunoSEQ multiplex PCR, the repertoire was profiled, and TCRdb retains in-frame clones only, with some absent. The table lists just over 300,000 clones, approximately 91% of them singletons. Cohorts were assigned according to the clinical history that participants reported. CDR1 is SGHTA, CDR2 FQGNSA, per germline. Trimming cost V 1 base and J 0 bases; bases outside gene matches: 4. The CDR3 length is 16 residues. The receptor comes from a woman aged 40 to 49 who had recovered from COVID-19. The chain links TRBV7-2 to TRBJ2-7; 9 bases are shared with TRBD2. The material sequenced was PBMCs or T cells enriched from blood (not recorded which). CDR3 bases: TGTGCCAGCAGCTTAGAAGCGGGGGGCAGCTCCTACGAGCAGTACTTC. This encodes CASSLEAGGSSYEQYF.